The rows below give T cell receptor beta chains drawn from one sample of a study of preoperative IRX-2 immunotherapy in early breast cancer. TCRdb's copy holds only in-frame clones and misses some; the assay was immunoSEQ multiplex PCR. The sample lists more than 20,000 clones, approximately 80% occurring once. The material sequenced was lymph node tissue, taken after IRX-2 immunotherapy. The origin of the receptors is a human donor with breast cancer. Each CDR3 is given without its conserved first and last residue. The D gene is left open where the match is weak.

j_gene | v_gene | d_gene | CDR3aa
TRBJ1-2 | TRBV6-7 | . | ASSYNRYRGNYGYT
TRBJ1-1 | TRBV25-1 | TRBD1 | ASGDRQGEAF
TRBJ1-1 | TRBV19 | . | ASNLLGYTEAF
TRBJ2-1 | TRBV6-8 | . | ASSYGVSVYNEQF
TRBJ1-1 | TRBV6-8 | TRBD1 | ASSLELGGREAF
TRBJ1-2 | TRBV29-1 | TRBD1 | STSGGGYGYT
TRBJ2-1 | TRBV10-3 | . | AISEGATYNEQF
TRBJ1-5 | TRBV6-8 | . | ASSLRGNQPQH
TRBJ1-4 | TRBV6-8 | . | ASREGLRGEKLF
TRBJ2-2 | TRBV18 | . | ASSPPPLLQGTGELF
TRBJ1-2 | TRBV29-1 | . | STGGASDYGYT
TRBJ2-2 | TRBV15 | . | ATSRVRGAGELF
TRBJ1-4 | TRBV25-1 | . | ASSVTGEKLF
TRBJ1-1 | TRBV19 | TRBD1 | ASSPGQGQAEAF
TRBJ1-6 | TRBV6-8 | . | ASSLRQVSSPLH
TRBJ2-5 | TRBV19 | . | ASSIQGPETQY
TRBJ2-3 | TRBV11-3 | TRBD2 | ASSPRTSGGPDTQY
TRBJ2-5 | TRBV18 | TRBD1 | ASSPTGGGGETQY
TRBJ1-5 | TRBV28 | . | ASTSLTGPHQPQH
TRBJ2-3 | TRBV11-3 | TRBD2 | ASSDSGGAGDTQY
TRBJ1-5 | TRBV6-8 | . | ASGSITGQPQH
TRBJ1-2 | TRBV14 | . | ASSQVPGEGYT
TRBJ1-1 | TRBV18 | . | ASSPRAPGTEAF
TRBJ2-5 | TRBV10-3 | TRBD1 | ATRATGQAFGETQY
TRBJ1-1 | TRBV6-8 | TRBD1 | ASKKQGQNTEAF
TRBJ1-2 | TRBV28 | TRBD1 | ASGEGGGNNYGYT
TRBJ1-1 | TRBV9 | . | ASSVGTNTEAF
TRBJ2-4 | TRBV4-1 | TRBD1 | ASSQRGQGEGNIQY
TRBJ1-5 | TRBV18 | . | ASSPGGIQPQH
TRBJ1-1 | TRBV30 | TRBD1 | AWNGQGDSEAF
TRBJ2-7 | TRBV5-1 | . | ASSLFGTLRYEQY
TRBJ1-5 | TRBV6-4 | TRBD1 | ASSPSVAGGDQPQH
TRBJ1-6 | TRBV27 | TRBD1 | ASSLASLTGGSSPLH
TRBJ2-1 | TRBV12-2 | . | ASSPLGSYNEQF
TRBJ1-1 | TRBV5-1 | TRBD1 | ASSLGDRAVTEAF
TRBJ1-6 | TRBV6-8 | . | ASSLGERGSPLH
TRBJ2-3 | TRBV10-2 | TRBD2 | ASSDSAGGGTQY
TRBJ2-1 | TRBV29-1 | . | SAKKGLGVALNEQF
TRBJ1-1 | TRBV5-1 | . | ASSLDALLPNTEAF